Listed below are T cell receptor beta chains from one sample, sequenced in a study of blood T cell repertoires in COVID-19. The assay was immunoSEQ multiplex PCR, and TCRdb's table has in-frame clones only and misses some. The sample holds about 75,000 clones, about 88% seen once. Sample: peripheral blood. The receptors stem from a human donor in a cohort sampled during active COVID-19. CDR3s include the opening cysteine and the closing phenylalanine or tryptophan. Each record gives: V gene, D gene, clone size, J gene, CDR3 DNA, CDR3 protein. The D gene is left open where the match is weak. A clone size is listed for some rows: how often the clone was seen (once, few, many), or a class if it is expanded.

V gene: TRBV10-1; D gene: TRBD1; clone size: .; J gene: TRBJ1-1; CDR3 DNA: TGCGCCAGCAGCCTCGGGACCCTGGGACAGAAGAACACTGAAGCTTTCTTT; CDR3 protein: CASSLGTLGQKNTEAFF
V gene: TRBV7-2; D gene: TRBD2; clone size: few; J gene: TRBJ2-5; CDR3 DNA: TGTGCCAGCAGCTTGGATACTAGCGGCCAAGAGACCCAGTACTTC; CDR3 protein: CASSLDTSGQETQYF
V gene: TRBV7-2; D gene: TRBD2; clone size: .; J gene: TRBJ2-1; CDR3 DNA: TGTGCCAGCAGCTCCCTAGCGGGGAGCTCCTACAATGAGCAGTTCTTC; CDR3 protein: CASSSLAGSSYNEQFF
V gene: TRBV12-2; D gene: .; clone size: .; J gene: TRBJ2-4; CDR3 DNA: TGTGCAAGTCGCTTCGGGACAGCTCCTATCGAAAACATTCAGTACTTC; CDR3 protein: CASRFGTAPIENIQYF
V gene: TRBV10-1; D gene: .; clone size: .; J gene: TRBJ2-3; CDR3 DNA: TGCGCCAGCAGTGATGGTTCTAGCAACCGCCGGGATACGCAGTATTTT; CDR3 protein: CASSDGSSNRRDTQYF
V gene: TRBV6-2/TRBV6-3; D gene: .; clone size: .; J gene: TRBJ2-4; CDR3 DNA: TGTGCCAGCAGTTCCCTAGAAACCCGGTACATTCAGTACTTC; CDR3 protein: CASSSLETRYIQYF
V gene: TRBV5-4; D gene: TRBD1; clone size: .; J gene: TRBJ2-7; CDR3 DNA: TGTGCCAGCAGCCCCACAGGGGGCAGGTACGAGCAGTACTTC; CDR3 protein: CASSPTGGRYEQYF
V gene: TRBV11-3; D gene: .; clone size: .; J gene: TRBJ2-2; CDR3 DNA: TGTGCCAGCAGCTTAGTGGCTAGTCCCGGGGAGCTGTTTTTT; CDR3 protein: CASSLVASPGELFF
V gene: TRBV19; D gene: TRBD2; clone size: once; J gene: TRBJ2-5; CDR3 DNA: TGTGCCAGTAGTTCGCCGGGACTAGCGGGGGTCGGAGAGACCCAGTACTTC; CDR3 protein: CASSSPGLAGVGETQYF
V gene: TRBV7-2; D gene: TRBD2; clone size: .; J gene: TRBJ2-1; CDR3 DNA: TGTGCCAGCAGCTTCGGGACTAGCGGGGGGGGTAAGCAGTTCTTC; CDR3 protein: CASSFGTSGGGKQFF
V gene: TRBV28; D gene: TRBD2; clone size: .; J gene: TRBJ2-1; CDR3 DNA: TGTGCCAGCAGTCAGGGACTAGCGGGGTTTCGGTACAATGAGCAGTTCTTC; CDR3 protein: CASSQGLAGFRYNEQFF
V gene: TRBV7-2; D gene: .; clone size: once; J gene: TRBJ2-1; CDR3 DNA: TGTGCCAGCAGCTTACAGGGTTATGAGCAGTTCTTC; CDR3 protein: CASSLQGYEQFF
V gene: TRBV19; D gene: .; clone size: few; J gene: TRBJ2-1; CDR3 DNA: TGTGCCAGTAGTACTGTCCTAGTCGATGAGCAGTTCTTC; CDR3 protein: CASSTVLVDEQFF
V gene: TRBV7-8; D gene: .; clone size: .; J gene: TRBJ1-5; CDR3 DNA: TGTGCCAGCAGCTTAGAGGGCAGGAGGAGCAATCAGCCCCAGCATTTT; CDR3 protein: CASSLEGRRSNQPQHF
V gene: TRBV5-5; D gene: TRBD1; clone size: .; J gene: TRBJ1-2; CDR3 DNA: TGTGCCAGCAGCTTGGCGGACAGGGCTAATGGCTACACCTTC; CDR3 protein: CASSLADRANGYTF
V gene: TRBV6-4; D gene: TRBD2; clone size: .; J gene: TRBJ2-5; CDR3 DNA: TGTGCCAGCAGTTTATACCCCGGGACTAGTCCCTGCGTGAGGCAAGAGACCCAGTACTTC; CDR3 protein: CASSLYPGTSPCVRQETQYF
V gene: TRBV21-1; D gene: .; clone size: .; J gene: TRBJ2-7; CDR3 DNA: TGTGCCAGCAGCAAAATCAGACAATACTACGAGCAGTACTTC; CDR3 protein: CASSKIRQYYEQYF
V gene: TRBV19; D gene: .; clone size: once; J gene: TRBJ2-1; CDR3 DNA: TGTGCCAGTAGTATAGAGACTCCCCACAATGAGCAGTTCTTC; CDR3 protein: CASSIETPHNEQFF
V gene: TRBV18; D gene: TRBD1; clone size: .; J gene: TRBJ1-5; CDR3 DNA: TGTGCCAGCTCACCTACGGGGGGGACAGGGCTCGCTCAGCCCCAGCATTTT; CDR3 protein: CASSPTGGTGLAQPQHF